The rows below give T cell receptor beta chains drawn from one sample of a study of technical replicates of blood from a handful of donors. The data were produced by immunoSEQ multiplex PCR, yet TCRdb's version contains in-frame clones alone and is incomplete. Altogether around 72,000 clones are present, about nine tenths being singletons, with the ten largest covering roughly 5%. The specimen sequenced was PBMCs. These receptors originate from a human donor in good health. Some clones in this sample may be carry-over from other donors' samples. Both conserved end residues are part of each CDR3. The order of the fields is V gene, J gene, D gene, clone size, CDR3 DNA, CDR3 protein. The D gene is left open where the match is weak. Size is omitted from some rows. Given values are once, few, many or a class for expanded clones.

V gene: TRBV6-6
J gene: TRBJ1-6
D gene: NA
clone size: NA
CDR3 DNA: TGTGCCAGCAGGATAGGGGAAGATTCACCCCTCCACTTT
CDR3 protein: CASRIGEDSPLHF

V gene: TRBV6-9
J gene: TRBJ2-2
D gene: TRBD1
clone size: NA
CDR3 DNA: TGTGCCAGCAGCCCGCCGGGACAGAATTTAGGCACCGGGGAGCTGTTTTTT
CDR3 protein: CASSPPGQNLGTGELFF

V gene: TRBV5-1
J gene: TRBJ1-6
D gene: NA
clone size: NA
CDR3 DNA: TGCGCCAGCAGCTTGGGTCTTACGGGGGATTGGCAGAAGGGTGGTAATTCACCCCTCCACTTT
CDR3 protein: CASSLGLTGDWQKGGNSPLHF

V gene: TRBV7-2
J gene: TRBJ2-5
D gene: NA
clone size: NA
CDR3 DNA: TGTGCCAGCAGCCCAACGGATACCCCCAGGGAGACCCAGTACTTC
CDR3 protein: CASSPTDTPRETQYF

V gene: TRBV6-5
J gene: TRBJ1-6
D gene: TRBD1
clone size: NA
CDR3 DNA: TGTGCCAGCAGTCCCGGGACAGCTAACTCTACGCCCCTCCACTTT
CDR3 protein: CASSPGTANSTPLHF

V gene: TRBV19
J gene: TRBJ1-6
D gene: NA
clone size: few
CDR3 DNA: TGTGCCAGTAGTACAGAGAGGCGTTCACCCCTCCACTTT
CDR3 protein: CASSTERRSPLHF

V gene: TRBV5-1
J gene: TRBJ1-2
D gene: NA
clone size: NA
CDR3 DNA: TGCGCCAGCAGCTTGACGGACACTAACTATGGCTACACCTTC
CDR3 protein: CASSLTDTNYGYTF

V gene: TRBV6-5
J gene: TRBJ1-4
D gene: NA
clone size: NA
CDR3 DNA: TGTGCCACGTCAGGGCCTAATGAAAAACTGTTTTTT
CDR3 protein: CATSGPNEKLFF

V gene: TRBV19
J gene: TRBJ1-6
D gene: NA
clone size: NA
CDR3 DNA: TGTGCCAGTAGTATTACGGGGAATAATTCACCCCTCCACTTT
CDR3 protein: CASSITGNNSPLHF

V gene: TRBV7-2
J gene: TRBJ2-6
D gene: NA
clone size: NA
CDR3 DNA: TGTGCCAGCAGCTTAAGTGCAGGGGCCGGGGCCAACGTCCTGACTTTC
CDR3 protein: CASSLSAGAGANVLTF

V gene: TRBV19
J gene: TRBJ2-7
D gene: TRBD1
clone size: NA
CDR3 DNA: TGTGCCAGTACCCCTGAGGGGGCAACTTACGAGCAGTACTTC
CDR3 protein: CASTPEGATYEQYF

V gene: TRBV4-3
J gene: TRBJ1-1
D gene: TRBD1
clone size: NA
CDR3 DNA: TGCGCCAGCAGCCCGTCCAGGGGGTTAGATGGAAACACTGAAGCTTTCTTT
CDR3 protein: CASSPSRGLDGNTEAFF

V gene: TRBV4-3
J gene: TRBJ2-3
D gene: NA
clone size: NA
CDR3 DNA: TGCGCCAGCAGCCCCAGACTAGATCCAGATACGCAGTATTTT
CDR3 protein: CASSPRLDPDTQYF

V gene: TRBV5-4
J gene: TRBJ2-5
D gene: NA
clone size: NA
CDR3 DNA: TGTGCCAGCAGCCTTGGCTCCTCCGGGGGACAAGAGACCCAGTACTTC
CDR3 protein: CASSLGSSGGQETQYF

V gene: TRBV4-1
J gene: TRBJ2-1
D gene: TRBD2
clone size: NA
CDR3 DNA: TGCGCCAGCAGCCACGGATACGGGACTAGCGGTTTTGGGCAGTTCTTC
CDR3 protein: CASSHGYGTSGFGQFF

V gene: TRBV5-6
J gene: TRBJ1-3
D gene: TRBD1
clone size: NA
CDR3 DNA: TGTGCCAGCAGCTTGGATACGGACAGGCCTTACTCTGGAAACACCATATATTTT
CDR3 protein: CASSLDTDRPYSGNTIYF

V gene: TRBV7-9
J gene: TRBJ1-1
D gene: NA
clone size: few
CDR3 DNA: TGTGCCAGCAGCCAAGACAGGTTAGGGGTGAACACTGAAGCTTTCTTT
CDR3 protein: CASSQDRLGVNTEAFF

V gene: TRBV6-5
J gene: TRBJ2-7
D gene: NA
clone size: NA
CDR3 DNA: TGTGCCAGCAGGGGACCGGACAGCTACGAGCAGTACTTC
CDR3 protein: CASRGPDSYEQYF

V gene: TRBV5-1
J gene: TRBJ1-5
D gene: TRBD1
clone size: NA
CDR3 DNA: TGCGCCAGCAGCTTTGGGACAGGGAATCAGCCCCAGCATTTT
CDR3 protein: CASSFGTGNQPQHF

V gene: TRBV5-5
J gene: TRBJ2-6
D gene: NA
clone size: NA
CDR3 DNA: TGTGCCAGCAGCGGAACAGTTGGGGCCAACGTCCTGACTTTC
CDR3 protein: CASSGTVGANVLTF

V gene: TRBV7-2
J gene: TRBJ1-6
D gene: NA
clone size: NA
CDR3 DNA: TGTGCCAGCAGCTTAGAAGACAGGTCTACACCCCTCCACTTT
CDR3 protein: CASSLEDRSTPLHF

V gene: TRBV9
J gene: TRBJ1-1
D gene: NA
clone size: NA
CDR3 DNA: TGTGCCAGCAGCGTAATTTCAGGGAACACTGAAGCTTTCTTT
CDR3 protein: CASSVISGNTEAFF

V gene: TRBV5-6
J gene: TRBJ1-1
D gene: NA
clone size: NA
CDR3 DNA: TGTGCCAGCAGCCGAAGCCCCCAGGGCACTGAAGCTTTCTTT
CDR3 protein: CASSRSPQGTEAFF

V gene: TRBV23-1
J gene: TRBJ1-4
D gene: NA
clone size: NA
CDR3 DNA: TGCGCCAGCAGTCAGCCGCTTGTGGGGCGGCAGGCAACTAATGAAAAACTGTTTTTT
CDR3 protein: CASSQPLVGRQATNEKLFF

V gene: TRBV30
J gene: TRBJ1-2
D gene: NA
clone size: NA
CDR3 DNA: TGTGCCTGGTCGGACAACCCAATCTATGGCTACACCTTC
CDR3 protein: CAWSDNPIYGYTF

V gene: TRBV7-2
J gene: TRBJ2-7
D gene: NA
clone size: NA
CDR3 DNA: TGTGCCAGCAGCGAGGAAATGGACAGAACCTACGAGCAGTACTTC
CDR3 protein: CASSEEMDRTYEQYF

V gene: TRBV30
J gene: TRBJ2-1
D gene: TRBD2
clone size: NA
CDR3 DNA: TGTGCCTGGAGCCGGGGGACTAGCGGGATCTACAATGAGCAGTTCTTC
CDR3 protein: CAWSRGTSGIYNEQFF

V gene: TRBV14
J gene: TRBJ2-3
D gene: TRBD1
clone size: NA
CDR3 DNA: TGTGCCAGCAGCCGCCGGACAGGGATCCTTTCTAGCACAGATACGCAGTATTTT
CDR3 protein: CASSRRTGILSSTDTQYF

V gene: TRBV19
J gene: TRBJ1-2
D gene: NA
clone size: NA
CDR3 DNA: TGTGCCAGTAGTCAGGACAGCTATGGCTACACCTTC
CDR3 protein: CASSQDSYGYTF

V gene: TRBV5-5
J gene: TRBJ2-1
D gene: TRBD2
clone size: once
CDR3 DNA: TGTGCCAGCAGCTTGGGGTCTAGCGGGGGAACCCACCAGTTCTTC
CDR3 protein: CASSLGSSGGTHQFF

V gene: TRBV5-1
J gene: TRBJ2-3
D gene: NA
clone size: NA
CDR3 DNA: TGCGCCAGCAGTTTGTTGACACGGACAGATACGCAGTATTTT
CDR3 protein: CASSLLTRTDTQYF

V gene: TRBV7-3
J gene: TRBJ2-1
D gene: NA
clone size: NA
CDR3 DNA: TGTGCCAGCAGCCCAGGCCGCTTCTACAATGAGCAGTTCTTC
CDR3 protein: CASSPGRFYNEQFF

V gene: TRBV27
J gene: TRBJ1-1
D gene: NA
clone size: NA
CDR3 DNA: TGTGCCAGCAGTTTATCAGCTTTGGGGGCCTCTAGAACCTCTGAAGCTTTCTTT
CDR3 protein: CASSLSALGASRTSEAFF

V gene: TRBV7-8
J gene: TRBJ2-7
D gene: NA
clone size: NA
CDR3 DNA: TGTGCCAGCAGCTTAGATGGACAGAACTACGAGCAGTACTTC
CDR3 protein: CASSLDGQNYEQYF

V gene: TRBV7-3
J gene: TRBJ1-1
D gene: TRBD1
clone size: once
CDR3 DNA: TGTGCCAGCAGCTTAACCGGACAGGGGGAAGCTTTCTTT
CDR3 protein: CASSLTGQGEAFF

V gene: TRBV18
J gene: TRBJ1-3
D gene: TRBD1
clone size: NA
CDR3 DNA: TGTGCCAGCTCACCAGGACAGGCTGGAGGAAACACCATATATTTT
CDR3 protein: CASSPGQAGGNTIYF

V gene: TRBV21-1
J gene: TRBJ1-5
D gene: NA
clone size: NA
CDR3 DNA: TGTGCCAGCAGCACAGGAGGAGGCAGGGACACCTATAGCAATCAGCCCCAGCATTTT
CDR3 protein: CASSTGGGRDTYSNQPQHF

V gene: TRBV11-2
J gene: TRBJ1-2
D gene: NA
clone size: NA
CDR3 DNA: TGTGCCAGCAGCTTAGGCCCAGGGGACTATGGCTACACCTTC
CDR3 protein: CASSLGPGDYGYTF

V gene: TRBV7-6
J gene: TRBJ1-1
D gene: NA
clone size: NA
CDR3 DNA: TGTGCCAGCAGCTTAGGACGAGGTGACACTGAAGCTTTCTTT
CDR3 protein: CASSLGRGDTEAFF

V gene: TRBV6-6
J gene: TRBJ1-2
D gene: NA
clone size: NA
CDR3 DNA: TGTGCCTTCCACGACCAGGGTTACGGCTACACCTTC
CDR3 protein: CAFHDQGYGYTF

V gene: TRBV20-1
J gene: TRBJ1-2
D gene: NA
clone size: NA
CDR3 DNA: TGCAGTGCTTCGACACTTCGAGGCTACACCTTC
CDR3 protein: CSASTLRGYTF

V gene: TRBV7-2
J gene: TRBJ1-5
D gene: TRBD1
clone size: once
CDR3 DNA: TGTGCCAGCAGCTATGGACAGGAGTCATATCAGCCCCAGCATTTT
CDR3 protein: CASSYGQESYQPQHF

V gene: TRBV15
J gene: TRBJ2-1
D gene: NA
clone size: NA
CDR3 DNA: TGTGCCACCAGCAGAGATAGATATAGCGTGACCCCATACAATGAGCAGTTCTTC
CDR3 protein: CATSRDRYSVTPYNEQFF

V gene: TRBV7-3
J gene: TRBJ2-1
D gene: NA
clone size: NA
CDR3 DNA: TGTGCCAGCAGCCCCTGGGGTAGCGGAAAAGACAATGAGCAGTTCTTC
CDR3 protein: CASSPWGSGKDNEQFF

V gene: TRBV6-5
J gene: TRBJ1-2
D gene: TRBD1
clone size: NA
CDR3 DNA: TGTGCCAGCAGTCTGGGACAGGGGGCAGGGGGCTACACCTTC
CDR3 protein: CASSLGQGAGGYTF